This T cell receptor beta chain was retrieved from a study of T-cell reconstitution after alpha-beta-depleted transplantation in children. This clonotype was picked up a small number of times. Its target is not known. Unique molecular identifiers were built into the TCRbeta library. TCRdb recomputed calls from the PCR reads with MiXCR, one row per CDR3 protein. The table shows some 830,000 distinct CDR3 sequences, with around 15% occurring only once. The CDR3 runs 17 residues. The germline V gene has CDR1 SGHRS and CDR2 YFSETQ. Trimming left V 5 bases short and J 0 bases short, with 15 bases between. General study findings and limits: It was reported that alpha-beta T cells came from several hundred expanded graft clones (about two months after transplant).

The chain employs TRBV5-1 and TRBJ2-6, with D tentatively TRBD1 (5 bases). The starting material was PBMCs, mostly from graft donor cells, obtained 360 days after TCRalphabeta/CD19-depleted stem cell transplant. The sequence was obtained from a male patient between 10 and 17 years old who had a stem cell transplant for acute lymphoblastic leukemia, so the T cells may come from the graft donor. In nucleotides, the CDR3 is TGCGCCAGCAGACAGGCCGTAACTCACTCTGGGGCCAACGTCCTGACTTTC. It yields the protein CASRQAVTHSGANVLTF.